The 11 T cell receptor beta chains listed next were all sequenced from one sample in a study of OX40 agonist ivuxolimab in advanced cancers. The protocol was immunoSEQ multiplex PCR, while the TCRdb copy is restricted to in-frame clones and leaves out a portion. This table has 55,000 to 75,000 clones, approximately 90% appearing once. The sample was CD4+ or CD8+ T cells sorted from blood, taken in a trial of the OX40 agonist ivuxolimab. The source is an adult with an advanced solid tumor such as melanoma, head and neck, liver or kidney cancer.

The rearrangement links TRBV4-3 to TRBJ2-2; D unclear. This CDR3 has 19 residues. V was shortened by 1 base and J by 0 bases, with 18 bases between the two germline ends. Germline V gives CDR1 LGHNA, CDR2 YSLEER. CDR3 in amino acids: CASSQGPDLRVSNTGELFF. The DNA for the CDR3 is TGCGCCAGCAGCCAAGGGCCCGACCTTCGGGTTTCGAACACCGGGGAGCTGTTTTTT.

V usage is TRBV5-1 and J usage is TRBJ2-7, with 9 bases matching TRBD2. The CDR3 spans 16 residues. Germline loops: CDR1 SGHRS, CDR2 YFSETQ. Germline trimming cut 1 base from V and 2 bases from J; bases unmatched to any gene: 7. CDR3: CASSLRASGVAYEQYF. The DNA of the CDR3 is TGCGCCAGCAGCTTGAGGGCTAGCGGGGTGGCCTACGAGCAGTACTTC.

The chain carries TRBV2 and TRBJ2-7; a weak D match, TRBD2 (7 bases). V was cut by 2 bases and J by 2 bases, with 13 bases left in between. Germline V lookup: CDR1 SNHLY, CDR2 FYNNEI. The CDR3 extends over 15 amino acids. The CDR3 sequence: CASSERGGITYEQYF. As DNA, the CDR3 is TGTGCCAGCAGTGAAAGGGGGGGGATTACCTACGAGCAGTACTTC.

This clone was seen just once. The V call is TRBV19, the J call TRBJ2-3; TRBD2 aligns across 15 bases. From germline, CDR1 is LNHDA and CDR2 SQIVND (reference sequence). The V segment lost 6 bases and the J segment 3 bases; nucleotides outside the gene matches: 4. This CDR3 comprises 16 residues. The CDR3 protein is CASRQGTSGRTDTQYF. As DNA, the CDR3 is TGTGCCAGTAGACAAGGGACTAGCGGGAGGACAGATACGCAGTATTTT.

The rearrangement uses TRBV10-3 and TRBJ2-7; D gene ambiguous. The CDR3 has 17 residues. Germline V gives CDR1 ENHRY, CDR2 SYGVKD. Trimming took off 3 bases at V and 5 bases at J, with 23 bases between the two ends. The CDR3 protein is CAISDWSVRSSQDEQYF. For the CDR3, the DNA is TGTGCCATCAGTGATTGGTCCGTCAGGAGTAGTCAAGACGAGCAGTACTTC.

The rearrangement links TRBV15 to TRBJ2-1; D might be TRBD1 (6 bases). V gave up 6 bases and J gave up 4 bases, with 16 bases separating them. CDR1 and CDR2 from the germline V gene are LNHNV and YYDKDF (reference sequence). The CDR3 length is 15 residues. This CDR3 is CATRPGAAMYNEQFF. DNA for the CDR3: TGTGCCACCAGGCCAGGGGCCGCTATGTACAATGAGCAGTTCTTC.

A single count supports this clone. The CDR3 reads CASSSPHRSTGGETQYF. Written as DNA, the CDR3 is TGTGCCAGCAGCTCCCCCCATAGGAGTACAGGGGGGGAGACCCAGTACTTC. The V and J genes are TRBV5-4 and TRBJ2-5; 8 bases agree with TRBD1. V lost 3 bases to trimming and J lost 5 bases; unmatched junction nucleotides: 15. Looked up from germline, CDR1 is SGHNT and CDR2 is YYREEE (reference sequence). This CDR3 is built from 17 residues.

The chain has TRBV6-6 and TRBJ2-5; 10 bases match TRBD2. The ends lost 6 bases at V and 5 bases at J; junction bases unmatched: 12. The CDR3 is made up of 16 amino acids. CDR1 is MNHNY, CDR2 SVGAGI, per germline (reference sequence). Here the CDR3 DNA reads TGTGCCAGCAGCGCCCTCCCGACTAGCGGGCCTGAGACCCAGTACTTC. Translating it yields CASSALPTSGPETQYF.

The chain employs TRBV11-2 and TRBJ1-2; no firm D call. The CDR3 totals 13 residues. Germline loops: CDR1 SGHAT, CDR2 FQNNGV. Trimming removed 8 bases at V and 3 bases at J, with 13 bases between. The CDR3 sequence is CASGPSPHYGYTF. CDR3 DNA: TGTGCCAGCGGGCCCTCCCCCCACTATGGCTACACCTTC.

The V and J genes are TRBV5-1 and TRBJ2-2; TRBD1 matches at 9 bases. From germline, CDR1 is SGHRS and CDR2 YFSETQ. V lost 0 bases to trimming and J lost 6 bases; unmatched junction nucleotides: 6. The length of the CDR3 is 16 residues. The CDR3 here is CASSLARDRVAGELFF. As DNA, the CDR3 is TGCGCCAGCAGCTTGGCCCGGGACAGGGTTGCCGGGGAGCTGTTTTTT.

As DNA, the CDR3 is TGCGCCAGCAGCCGGGGACTAATGCACAACGAGCAGTACTTC. This gives the protein CASSRGLMHNEQYF. The chain joins TRBV5-1 to TRBJ2-7; 7 bases line up with TRBD2. The junction had 9 bases not matched to a gene; V was cut back by 4 bases and J by 5 bases. The CDR3 covers 14 residues. CDR1 is SGHRS, CDR2 YFSETQ, per germline.